This T cell receptor beta chain was captured in a study of T cells in Graves' hyperthyroidism and ophthalmopathy (dated by TCRdb to 2018 to 2020). Concerning the study at large: Peripheral blood samples were taken at the time of initial diagnosis, prior to any treatment. TCR V-J signatures able to tell the groups apart were searched for in a discovery cohort of 100 patients, of whom about 40 had Graves' ophthalmopathy and around 56 had stable Graves' hyperthyroidism. An independent validation cohort of 18 to 20 hyperthyroidism patients and more than 15 patients who later progressed to ophthalmopathy tested prospective prediction of ophthalmopathy. The 75 to 100 discovery patients were divided at random into training and test sets in a 7:3 ratio. Thyroid tissue and blood T-cell repertoires from about six Graves' hyperthyroidism patients were also compared in the study. After blood sampling, hyperthyroidism patients were treated with methimazole at a starting dose of 30 mg daily, and ophthalmopathy patients were treated with high-dose intravenous methylprednisolone. TCR Vbeta CDR3 sequencing of fewer than 150 peripheral blood samples (around 45 ophthalmopathy, 75 or so hyperthyroidism and around 17 progressor patients) is reported in the paper. Paper-wide results and their limitations: Most expanded thyroid clonotypes (frequency above 0.001) were also detected in blood, suggesting blood repertoires may reflect thyroid immune responses. In validation, the model predicted progression to ophthalmopathy a median of about 6.8 months before onset, with about 70% sensitivity and about 75% specificity. Ophthalmopathy was separated from stable hyperthyroidism by a 13 V-J signature model, with just over 85% sensitivity and approximately 81% specificity obtained in cross-validation and 80%/75% obtained in testing. No statistical method was used to fix the sample size in advance, and group allocation was not hidden from the investigators.

Its CDR3 holds 12 amino acids, cysteine through phenylalanine. This entry keeps only the CDR3 DNA: 36 bases, framed from base 1. Trimming at the junction amounts to 5 bases on V and 4 bases on J, and the germline ends lie 8 bases apart. The germline V gene gives CDR1 as MNHEY and CDR2 as SVGAGI. The TCR beta CDR3 regions were amplified from RNA transcripts. For the first round of RT-PCR on the TCR CDR3, the HTBI primer set was used together with the Qiagen OneStep RT-PCR kit. The libraries were constructed in a second round of multiplex PCR and then size-selected and purified. Paired-end sequencing of the libraries was performed with 100 bp reads on an Illumina HiSeq2000. The original pipeline was this. SOAPnuke was used to process the raw data, throwing out any read that contained adapters or uncalled bases, had a mean Phred below 15, or lacked an exact constant-primer or identifier match. COPE v1.2.5 was used to merge the high-quality paired reads, and each unique nucleotide sequence was defined as a clonotype. MiTCR v1.1 was used to align the clonotypes against IMGT TRBV, TRBD and TRBJ reference segments. Analysis was restricted to V-J combinations with a frequency above 0.0001, which covered about 99% of repertoires. The TCS score was defined as the ratio of F50 (clonal expansion) to E x V (chaos), calculated using BLOSUM62-based TCRdist between CDR3 peptides within each V-J. Welch's t-statistics and random forest reduced fewer than 550 V-J features to roughly 13, which were used in a naive Bayes classifier (R e1071). The Morisita-Horn index was used to measure how similar the thyroid and blood repertoires were. The public reads were reanalyzed by TCRdb: fastp trimming at Q25, MiXCR alignment, in-frame beta chains only. Every distinct CDR3 protein forms one entry, paired with its most common genes and DNA. In this record, the V and J calls reflect TCRdb's handling and not the investigators' own analysis. This sample comprises 750,000 to 950,000 distinct CDR3 sequences, approximately 40% of them detected only once. The ten largest clonotypes hold over 8% of the sample.

A patient counted as having stable Graves' hyperthyroidism if no progression to ophthalmopathy occurred over 18 months of follow-up. Hyperthyroidism patients were aged 18 to 65 years and newly diagnosed, with disease duration of less than 2 months. Exclusion was applied to patients with uncontrolled infections, other autoimmune diseases, pregnancy or lactation. Clinical symptoms, serum thyroxine and TRAb, thyroid ultrasound, and orbital computed tomography formed the basis for the diagnoses. PBMCs were separated from roughly 9.6 ml of fresh peripheral blood using Ficoll-Paque density gradient centrifugation. Total RNA was extracted using Trizol reagent, and RNA quality was assessed on an Agilent 2100 Bioanalyzer. In regard to this clonotype: What this receptor recognizes is not known. No much larger clonotype is one base removed from it; base qualities were not supplied.

The chain is assembled from TRBV6-5 and TRBJ1-2; no D gene can be assigned with confidence. Material for sequencing was blood. The TCR was taken from a man between 18 and 35 years old with Graves' hyperthyroidism. CDR3 protein: CASSNTRYGYTF. The base sequence is TGTGCCAGCAGTAACACACGCTATGGCTACACCTTC.